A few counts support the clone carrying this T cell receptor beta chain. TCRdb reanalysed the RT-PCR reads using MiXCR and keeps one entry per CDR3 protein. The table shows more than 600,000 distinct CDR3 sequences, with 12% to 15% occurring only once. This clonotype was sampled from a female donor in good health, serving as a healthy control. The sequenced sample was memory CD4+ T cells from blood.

In nucleotides, the CDR3 is TGCGCCAGCAGCTTGGGTGGGACTAGGAGCGAGCAGTACTTC. As protein: CASSLGGTRSEQYF. This sequence joins TRBV5-1 and TRBJ2-7, with 8 bases fitting TRBD2. V was pared by 0 bases and J by 6 bases, with 5 bases of the junction left unmatched. The CDR3 totals 14 residues. From germline, CDR1 is SGHRS and CDR2 YFSETQ.